This TCR beta chain was recovered during a study of blood T cell repertoires in COVID-19. Across the study: Researchers got acute and convalescent COVID-19 samples from the United States, Italy and Spain. Nucleic acid was either cDNA or gDNA, and it came from T cells, B-cell-depleted T cells, or PBMCs.

Original methodology: Counts of nucleated cells, estimated from reference gene primer amplification, were obtained. Sequencing used immunoSEQ multiplex PCR; TCRdb keeps in-frame clones, though not all of them. D and trimming were read from the DNA, whereas the V and J calls and clone size are those reported in that table. The sample lists 120,000 to 150,000 clones, around four fifths occurring once. Germline CDR1 MDHEN, CDR2 SYDVKM. The CDR3 has 14 amino acids. V gave up 11 bases and J gave up 4 bases; unmatched junction bases: 11. The chain carries TRBV28 and TRBJ1-2; 9 bases line up with TRBD1. The sequenced sample consisted of peripheral blood. The TCR was taken from a woman aged 40 to 50 with active or convalescent COVID-19. The CDR3 here is CAGGEGQGRYGYTF. The CDR3 DNA sequence: TGTGCCGGCGGGGAGGGACAGGGCCGCTATGGCTACACCTTC.